These 19 T cell receptor beta chains came from one sample sequenced in a study of blood T cell repertoires in COVID-19. Produced via immunoSEQ multiplex PCR; TCRdb's table is partial and in-frame only. The table includes under 250,000 clones, 82% detected once. Sequenced: PBMCs or T cells enriched from blood (not recorded which). Every receptor here comes from a woman in her sixties who had recovered from COVID-19.

J is TRBJ1-4 and V is TRBV2; 9 bases fit TRBD1. CDR1 and CDR2 from the germline V gene are SNHLY and FYNNEI. Losses at the gene ends were 5 bases for V and 5 bases for J; bases not matched to a gene: 12. The length of the CDR3 is 17 residues. CDR3 in DNA: TGTGCCAGCAGTTTCTTACTTCCGGGACAGGGAAATGAAAAACTGTTTTTT. It yields the protein CASSFLLPGQGNEKLFF.

This sequence joins TRBV30 and TRBJ1-2, with 8 bases matching TRBD1. CDR3 length equals 16 residues. With 2 bases clipped from V and 0 bases from J, the junction kept 8 bases outside the gene matches. CDR1 GTSNPN and CDR2 SVGIG come from the germline V gene (reference sequence). The CDR3 is CAWSPEWDRSNYGYTF. CDR3 coding DNA: TGTGCCTGGAGTCCAGAATGGGACAGGTCTAACTATGGCTACACCTTC.

The chain couples TRBV7-3 to TRBJ2-2; D gene unclear. This CDR3 is 14 amino acids long. Trimming left V 2 bases short and J 1 base short, with 5 bases between. CDR1 is SGHTA and CDR2 is FQGTGA in the germline V gene. The CDR3 spells CASSLAWNTGELFF. The CDR3 DNA reads as TGTGCCAGCAGCTTAGCGTGGAACACCGGGGAGCTGTTTTTT.

V is TRBV19 and J is TRBJ1-5; tentatively, D is TRBD1 (5 bases). The V gene lost 3 bases and the J gene lost 1 base, with 19 bases spanning the gap. The CDR3 runs to 18 residues. Germline V lookup: CDR1 LNHDA, CDR2 SQIVND (reference sequence). The CDR3 reads CASSIRFKGRVSNQPQHF. As DNA, the CDR3 is TGTGCCAGTAGTATTAGGTTTAAGGGCAGGGTGAGCAATCAGCCCCAGCATTTT. Variable domain in full (rest from reference TRBV19 and TRBJ1-5): DGGITQSPKYLFRKEGQNVTLSCEQNLNHDAMYWYRQDPGQGLRLIYYSQIVNDFQKGDIAEGYSVSREKKESFPLTVTSAQKNPTAFYLCASSIRFKGRVSNQPQHFGDGTRLSIL.

This clone has a handful of counts. The V and J genes are TRBV2 and TRBJ1-1, with 7 bases identical to TRBD1. Germline V gene lookup returns CDR1 SNHLY and CDR2 FYNNEI. CDR3 length: 13 amino acids. Losses at the gene ends were 5 bases for V and 1 base for J; bases not matched to a gene: 1. This chain's CDR3 is CASSRDRNTEAFF. CDR3 in DNA: TGTGCCAGCAGTCGGGACAGGAACACTGAAGCTTTCTTT.

V and J are TRBV5-4 and TRBJ2-5, with 12 bases lining up with TRBD2. There are 16 residues in the CDR3. The trim removed 4 bases at V and 4 bases at J, leaving 8 bases unmatched. CDR1 and CDR2 (germline): SGHNT, YYREEE (reference sequence). CDR3 in DNA: TGTGCCAGCAGCCCCGGGACTAGCGGGCGGAGAGAGACCCAGTACTTC. Translated: CASSPGTSGRRETQYF.

The V call is TRBV21-1, the J call TRBJ1-5. TRBV21-1 is deemed a pseudogene. This CDR3 region has 14 residues. CDR3 sequence: CASSLGGENQPQHF. The CDR3 nucleotides are TGTGCCAGCAGCCTAGGGGGGGAGAATCAGCCCCAGCATTTT.

The rearrangement joins TRBV7-9 to TRBJ2-3, with a weak D call TRBD1 (6 bases). Germline values: CDR1 SEHNR, CDR2 FQNEAQ (reference sequence). Between the trimmed V and J ends, which lost 5 bases and 2 bases, there was a span of 14 bases. The CDR3 is made up of 15 amino acids. The CDR3 is CASSLQQGFTDTQYF. The DNA for the CDR3 is TGTGCCAGCAGCCTCCAACAGGGATTCACAGATACGCAGTATTTT.

This chain links TRBV4-2 with TRBJ1-2; D perhaps matches TRBD1 (5 bases). This CDR3 is built from 16 residues. Germline V gives CDR1 LGHNA, CDR2 YNFKEQ. V was cut by 4 bases and J by 3 bases, with 18 bases left in between. The CDR3 reads CASSPKTGGDDYGYTF. The CDR3 DNA is TGTGCCAGCAGCCCCAAAACGGGGGGTGATGACTATGGCTACACCTTC.

The V and J genes are TRBV7-2 and TRBJ1-2, with D hard to call. The CDR3 runs 13 residues. Germline V gives CDR1 SGHTA, CDR2 FQGNSA. The V end was cut by 6 bases, the J end by 3 bases, with 11 bases between. This CDR3 reads CASRAPSHYGYTF. For the CDR3, the DNA is TGTGCCAGCAGAGCTCCTTCTCACTATGGCTACACCTTC. The full variable domain, completed using reference TRBV7-2 and TRBJ1-2, is GAGVSQSPSNKVTEKGKDVELRCDPISGHTALYWYRQSLGQGLEFLIYFQGNSAPDKSGLPSDRFSAERTGGSVSTLTIQRTQQEDSAVYLCASRAPSHYGYTFGSGTRLTVV.

The chain joins TRBV7-2 to TRBJ2-7, with 9 positions matching TRBD2. The germline gives CDR1 SGHTA, CDR2 FQGNSA. The J segment lost 1 base and the V segment lost 3 bases, leaving 4 bases of the junction unmatched. The CDR3 is 15 amino acids. The CDR3 region has the DNA TGTGCCAGCAGCTTTAGCGGGAGTGCGTCCTACGAGCAGTACTTC. Its translation is CASSFSGSASYEQYF.

This chain links TRBV30 with TRBJ1-4; D uncertain. The V and J ends lost 1 base and 6 bases respectively, with 6 bases between them. Per the germline V gene, CDR1 is GTSNPN and CDR2 is SVGIG (reference sequence). This CDR3 comprises 12 residues. The CDR3 region has the DNA TGTGCCTGGAGTGCGCGGGATGAAAAACTGTTTTTT. Translation gives CAWSARDEKLFF.

The chain uses TRBV7-3 and TRBJ1-1; D not resolved. Looked up from germline, CDR1 is SGHTA and CDR2 is FQGTGA. CDR3 length equals 13 residues. With 5 bases removed from V and 2 bases from J, the gap between germline ends came to 9 bases. This CDR3 is CASSQTGNTEAFF. CDR3 nucleotide sequence: TGTGCCAGCAGCCAGACGGGTAACACTGAAGCTTTCTTT.

This clone was seen more than once but under ten times. The rearrangement links TRBV27 to TRBJ2-3; 13 bases line up with TRBD2. Germline V gives CDR1 MNHEY, CDR2 SMNVEV (reference sequence). The CDR3 is 16 residues long. Trimming took 4 bases from V and 5 from J; bases not matched to a gene: 6. The CDR3 DNA is TGTGCCAGCAGTTCACTAGCGGGGGGGCCCCAAGATACGCAGTATTTT. This gives the protein CASSSLAGGPQDTQYF.

The rearrangement links TRBV4-1 to TRBJ1-3; tentatively, D is TRBD1 (5 bases). V lost 4 bases, J lost 2 bases, and 12 bases lay in between. Germline V gene lookup returns CDR1 MGHRA and CDR2 YSYEKL. The CDR3 consists of 15 residues. As DNA, the CDR3 is TGCGCCAGCAGCCCCACAGGAGTCCCTGGAAACACCATATATTTT. Encoded protein: CASSPTGVPGNTIYF.

This chain uses TRBV29-1 with TRBJ2-1; D may be TRBD1 (6 bases). The CDR3 has 19 amino acids. Trimming stripped 1 base from V and 8 bases from J, with 30 bases between. From germline, CDR1 is SQVTM and CDR2 ANQGSEA. CDR3 DNA: TGCAGCGTTGAAGCTGGGGGCGTTCTCGGCGGTGGTTCCCTCGATGAGCAGTTCTTC. This encodes CSVEAGGVLGGGSLDEQFF.

The V and J genes are TRBV6-1 and TRBJ2-7, with 9 nucleotides matching TRBD1. Germline loops: CDR1 MNHNS, CDR2 SASEGT. V lost 4 bases to trimming and J lost 4 bases; unmatched junction nucleotides: 23. The CDR3 has 20 amino acids. This CDR3 reads CASSARFTGTGYLSEYEQYF. The CDR3 bases are TGTGCCAGCAGTGCAAGGTTCACCGGGACAGGGTACCTCTCCGAATACGAGCAGTACTTC.

The chain couples TRBV6-5 to TRBJ2-1; D is uncertain. Looked up from germline, CDR1 is MNHEY and CDR2 is SVGAGI. This CDR3 comprises 12 residues. The V end lost 4 bases, the J end lost 10 bases, and 11 bases lay between the germline ends. CDR3 DNA: TGTGCCAGCAGTTTATCTAGTGGCGAGCAGTTCTTC. This encodes CASSLSSGEQFF.

Here the CDR3 DNA reads TGTGCCAGCAGCCAAGATTGGGACAGGGGCTACAATGAGCAGTTCTTC. Translation gives CASSQDWDRGYNEQFF. V usage is TRBV4-2 and J usage is TRBJ2-1; 10 bases line up with TRBD1. With 0 bases clipped from V and 3 bases from J, the junction kept 2 bases outside the gene matches. The CDR3 is made up of 16 amino acids. Germline CDR1 LGHNA, CDR2 YNFKEQ.